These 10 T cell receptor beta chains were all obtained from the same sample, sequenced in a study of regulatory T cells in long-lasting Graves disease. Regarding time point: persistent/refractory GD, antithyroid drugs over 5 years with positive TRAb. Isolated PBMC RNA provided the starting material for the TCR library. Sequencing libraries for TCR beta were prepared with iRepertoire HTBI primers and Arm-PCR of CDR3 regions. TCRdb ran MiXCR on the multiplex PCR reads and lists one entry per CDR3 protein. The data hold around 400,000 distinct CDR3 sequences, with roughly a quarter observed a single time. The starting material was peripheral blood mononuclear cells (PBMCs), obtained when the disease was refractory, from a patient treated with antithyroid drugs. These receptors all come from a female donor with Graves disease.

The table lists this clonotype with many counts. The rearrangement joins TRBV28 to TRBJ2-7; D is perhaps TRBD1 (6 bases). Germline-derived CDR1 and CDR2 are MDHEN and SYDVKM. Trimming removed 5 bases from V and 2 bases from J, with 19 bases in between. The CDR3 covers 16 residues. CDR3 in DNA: TGTGCCAGCAGTCCCGGACAGTTCTCGGTGGCCTACGAGCAGTACTTC. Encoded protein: CASSPGQFSVAYEQYF.

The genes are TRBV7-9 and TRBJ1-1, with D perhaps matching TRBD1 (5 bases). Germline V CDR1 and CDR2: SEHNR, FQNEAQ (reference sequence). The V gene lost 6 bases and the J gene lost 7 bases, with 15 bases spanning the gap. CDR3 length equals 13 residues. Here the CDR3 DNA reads TGTGCCAGCAGACCACTAACGGGGGATGAAGCTTTCTTT. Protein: CASRPLTGDEAFF.

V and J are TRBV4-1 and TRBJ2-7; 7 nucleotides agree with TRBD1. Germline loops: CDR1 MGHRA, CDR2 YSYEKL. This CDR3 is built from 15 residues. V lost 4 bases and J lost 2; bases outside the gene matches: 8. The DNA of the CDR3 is TGCGCCAGCAGCCGAGATTTAACAGGGGCCTACGAGCAGTACTTC. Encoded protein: CASSRDLTGAYEQYF.

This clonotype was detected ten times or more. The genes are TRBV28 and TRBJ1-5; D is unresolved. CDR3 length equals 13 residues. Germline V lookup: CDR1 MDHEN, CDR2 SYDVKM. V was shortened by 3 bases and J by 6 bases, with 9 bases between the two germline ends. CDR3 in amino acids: CASSFEFSQPQHF. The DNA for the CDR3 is TGTGCCAGCAGTTTCGAGTTTTCTCAGCCCCAGCATTTT.

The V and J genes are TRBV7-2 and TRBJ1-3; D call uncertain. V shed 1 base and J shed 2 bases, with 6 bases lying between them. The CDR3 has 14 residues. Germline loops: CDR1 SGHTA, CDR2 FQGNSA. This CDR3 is CASSLGPPGNTIYF. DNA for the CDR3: TGTGCCAGCAGCTTAGGACCTCCTGGAAACACCATATATTTT.

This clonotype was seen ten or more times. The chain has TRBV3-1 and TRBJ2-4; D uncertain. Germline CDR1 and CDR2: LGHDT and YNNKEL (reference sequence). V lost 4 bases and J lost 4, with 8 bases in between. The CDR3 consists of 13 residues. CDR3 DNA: TGTGCCAGCAGCCCTAGGTTTAAAAACATTCAGTACTTC. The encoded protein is CASSPRFKNIQYF.

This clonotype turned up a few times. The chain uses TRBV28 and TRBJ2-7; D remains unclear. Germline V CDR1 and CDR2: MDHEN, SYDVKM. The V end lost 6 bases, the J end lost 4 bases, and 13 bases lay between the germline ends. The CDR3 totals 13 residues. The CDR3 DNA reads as TGTGCCAGCAGAGACAACGGGCGATACGAGCAGTACTTC. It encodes CASRDNGRYEQYF.

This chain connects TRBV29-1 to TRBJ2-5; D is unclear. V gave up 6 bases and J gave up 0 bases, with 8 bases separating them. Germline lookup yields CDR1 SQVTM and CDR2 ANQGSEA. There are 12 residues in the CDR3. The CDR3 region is CSVALYQETQYF. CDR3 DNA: TGCAGCGTCGCCCTGTACCAAGAGACCCAGTACTTC.

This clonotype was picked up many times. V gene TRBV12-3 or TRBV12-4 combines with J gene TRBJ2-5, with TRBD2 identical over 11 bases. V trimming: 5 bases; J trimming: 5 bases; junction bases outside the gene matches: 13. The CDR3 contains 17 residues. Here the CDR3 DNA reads TGTGCCAGCAGTCTCACACTAGCGGGAGCCAAGGGGGAGACCCAGTACTTC. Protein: CASSLTLAGAKGETQYF.

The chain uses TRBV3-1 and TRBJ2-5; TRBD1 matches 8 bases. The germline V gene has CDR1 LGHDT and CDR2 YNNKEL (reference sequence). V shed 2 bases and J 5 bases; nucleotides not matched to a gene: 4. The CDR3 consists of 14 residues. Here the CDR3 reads CASSQTGGRETQYF. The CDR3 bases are TGTGCCAGCAGCCAAACAGGGGGGAGGGAGACCCAGTACTTC.